These T cell receptor beta chains were read from a single sample in a study of blood T cell repertoires in COVID-19. Clones were read by immunoSEQ multiplex PCR, and TCRdb kept only the in-frame ones, dropping some. Found here are 70,000 or so clones, 80% to 90% of them singletons; the top ten hold roughly 28%. Sequencing was done on a sample of peripheral blood. The receptors were gathered from an elderly woman with active or convalescent COVID-19. Both conserved end residues are part of each CDR3. The D gene is left open where the match is weak. Size is stated for part of the rows, as once, few or many counts, or as a class when the clone is expanded.

.	TRBV4-3	TRBJ2-3	.	TGCGCCAGCAGCCGGGCCTTAGAAGTTTTAGATACGCAGTATTTT	CASSRALEVLDTQYF
.	TRBV30	TRBJ2-5	.	TGTGCCTGGAGTGTACTAGAGCGTAAGACCCAGTACTTC	CAWSVLERKTQYF
.	TRBV24-1	TRBJ2-7	.	TGTGCCACCACCCGGACAGTCTACGAGCAGTACTTC	CATTRTVYEQYF
.	TRBV9	TRBJ1-3	TRBD1	TGTGCCAGCAGCCGTGACAGGGCTGCTGGAAACACCATATATTTT	CASSRDRAAGNTIYF
.	TRBV30	TRBJ1-6	.	TGTGCCTGGAGTCCCTATCTGGGCCTAACGTCACATTCACCCCTCCACTTT	CAWSPYLGLTSHSPLHF
.	TRBV7-8	TRBJ1-1	.	TGTGCCAGCAGCCAAGGGACAAGCACTGAAGCTTTCTTT	CASSQGTSTEAFF
.	TRBV30	TRBJ2-1	TRBD1	TGTGCCTGGAGTAACCGACAGGGCAGTGAGCAGTTCTTC	CAWSNRQGSEQFF
.	TRBV27	TRBJ1-1	.	TGTGCCAGCAGTTCAGGGATTGGGACACCGGGTACTGAAGCTTTCTTT	CASSSGIGTPGTEAFF
.	TRBV27	TRBJ1-2	.	TGTGCCAGCAGTCCGTACACGAATAACTATGGCTACACCTTC	CASSPYTNNYGYTF
few	TRBV4-3	TRBJ1-1	.	TGCGCCAGCAGCCAACAGGGGTTAAACACTGAAGCTTTCTTT	CASSQQGLNTEAFF
.	TRBV7-9	TRBJ2-1	.	TGTGCCAGCAGCTTCGGGGGTGAGCAGTTCTTC	CASSFGGEQFF
.	TRBV6-5	TRBJ1-6	.	TGTGCCAGCAGTTACTTACAACAGAATTCACCCCTCCACTTT	CASSYLQQNSPLHF
.	TRBV28	TRBJ2-5	TRBD2	TGTGCCAGCAGTTTACGGGGGGTCCAAGAGACCCAGTACTTC	CASSLRGVQETQYF
.	TRBV10-3	TRBJ2-7	TRBD1	TGTGCCATCGGGACAGCCCTCGACGAGCAGTACTTC	CAIGTALDEQYF
.	TRBV30	TRBJ1-2	.	TGTGCCTGGAGTTCGGGGAGCCGGGGCTACACCTTC	CAWSSGSRGYTF
.	TRBV5-1	TRBJ1-1	.	TGCGCCAGCAGCTTTGGGCAGGGGAACACTGAAGCTTTCTTT	CASSFGQGNTEAFF
.	TRBV11-2	TRBJ1-1	.	TGTGCCAGCAGCAGTCGACAGGCGGCCGTGGCTTTCTTT	CASSSRQAAVAFF
.	TRBV27	TRBJ2-7	TRBD1	TGTGCCAGCGCCCTGGGACAGGGATCCTACGAGCAGTACTTC	CASALGQGSYEQYF
.	TRBV29-1	TRBJ2-2	.	TGCAGCACCCGCCAGGGGAGCACCGGGGAGCTGTTTTTT	CSTRQGSTGELFF
.	TRBV11-2	TRBJ1-1	.	TGTGCCAGCAGCTTACGGTACGGCAGGGCCTCTATGAACACTGAAGCTTTCTTT	CASSLRYGRASMNTEAFF
.	TRBV4-3	TRBJ1-1	.	TGCGCCAGCAGCCACAGCGTTACAGGGTATCGGGACACTGAAGCTTTCTTT	CASSHSVTGYRDTEAFF
.	TRBV4-3	TRBJ2-1	TRBD2	TGCGCCAGCAGCCAAGATCCCACTAGCGGGGCATTCAATGAGCAGTTCTTC	CASSQDPTSGAFNEQFF
.	TRBV6-5	TRBJ1-2	.	TGTGCCAGCAGCGAGTGGGGGGGCGGCTACACCTTC	CASSEWGGGYTF
.	TRBV6-2/TRBV6-3	TRBJ2-1	TRBD1	TGTGCCAGCAGTTATAACAGGGACAGGTTTGTGGATGAGCAGTTCTTC	CASSYNRDRFVDEQFF
.	TRBV7-2	TRBJ1-4	TRBD1	TGTGCCAGCAGCTCGAGGCTGACACAGGGGGATGAAAAACTGTTTTTT	CASSSRLTQGDEKLFF
.	TRBV7-8	TRBJ1-1	.	TGTGCCAGCAGCGCGAGGGGAGGCACTGAAGCTTTCTTT	CASSARGGTEAFF
.	TRBV19	TRBJ2-7	.	TGTGCCAGTAGTGCGCTAGCAAGTGAGCAGTACTTC	CASSALASEQYF
.	TRBV7-3	TRBJ2-1	.	TGTGCCAGCAGCCTGGACGGGGGAATACAGTTCTTC	CASSLDGGIQFF
.	TRBV12-3/TRBV12-4	TRBJ2-7	.	TGTGCCAGCAGCACGGGACAAATCTACGAGCAGTACTTC	CASSTGQIYEQYF
once	TRBV30	TRBJ1-1	TRBD1	TGTGCCTCGGATAGAGGGGACAGGAACACTGAAGCTTTCTTT	CASDRGDRNTEAFF
.	TRBV6-6	TRBJ2-3	TRBD2	TGTGCCAGCAGTCCTGCCCTAGCGGGGGGTTCCACAGATACGCAGTATTTT	CASSPALAGGSTDTQYF
few	TRBV4-3	TRBJ1-2	.	TGCGCCAGCAGCCAATCCGTAGCTAACTATGGCTACACCTTC	CASSQSVANYGYTF
once	TRBV7-2	TRBJ2-3	TRBD2	TGTGCCAGCAGCTCCGCGGGGGGGCCGGGGTATTTT	CASSSAGGPGYF
.	TRBV28	TRBJ1-2	TRBD1	TGTGCCAGCAGTTTGGGACCCCGGGGACAGGGGAATGGCTACACCTTC	CASSLGPRGQGNGYTF
.	TRBV10-3	TRBJ1-4	TRBD1	TGTGCCATCAAAGGGACAGATGAAAAACTGTTTTTT	CAIKGTDEKLFF
.	TRBV27	TRBJ2-7	.	TGTGCCACCAGGCGGGATCTAGCCTACGAGCAGTACTTC	CATRRDLAYEQYF
once	TRBV18	TRBJ2-7	TRBD2	TGTGCCAGCTCACCAGCCAGCGGGGGTACCTACGAGCAGTACTTC	CASSPASGGTYEQYF
.	TRBV20-1	TRBJ2-1	TRBD2	TGCAGTGCTAGTATGACGGGAGGGAATGAGCAGTTCTTC	CSASMTGGNEQFF
.	TRBV19	TRBJ1-1	.	TGTGCCAGTAGCCCTATGGGGGGGTACGGTGAAGCTTTCTTT	CASSPMGGYGEAFF
few	TRBV4-1	TRBJ2-5	TRBD1	TGCGCCAGCAGCCAGGCGGACAGGCAAGAGACCCAGTACTTC	CASSQADRQETQYF
.	TRBV11-2	TRBJ2-2	.	TGTGCCAGCAGCTCTTTGATTACGGCCGGGGAGCTGTTTTTT	CASSSLITAGELFF
.	TRBV10-3	TRBJ2-3	TRBD2	TGTGCCATCAGGGGATTTAGCGGGGCCACAGATACGCAGTATTTT	CAIRGFSGATDTQYF
.	TRBV20-1	TRBJ2-3	TRBD1	TGCAGTGCTAGAGATATCGACAGGGGGGACTTT	CSARDIDRGDF
.	TRBV5-4	TRBJ2-5	TRBD2	TGTGCCAGCAGCTTGGCGGGGGGGCACGAGACCCAGTACTTC	CASSLAGGHETQYF
.	TRBV6-2/TRBV6-3	TRBJ1-5	TRBD1	TGTGCCAGCAGTTACGAGGGGGCTCAGCCCCAGCATTTT	CASSYEGAQPQHF
.	TRBV6-6	TRBJ1-2	.	TGTGCCAGCAGTAGCCCCTCCTATGGCTACACCTTC	CASSSPSYGYTF
.	TRBV3-1/TRBV3-2	TRBJ2-7	.	TGTGCCAGCAGCCAAGAGGCACGGAGCTCCTACGAGCAGTACTTC	CASSQEARSSYEQYF
.	TRBV24-1	TRBJ1-5	.	TGTGCCACCAGTGAGTCGAATCAGCCCCAGCATTTT	CATSESNQPQHF
.	TRBV11-3	TRBJ2-1	TRBD2	TGTGCCAGCAGCGCTACAGCGGGGGGGCGGGTTAAGTCCTACAATGAGCAGTTCTTC	CASSATAGGRVKSYNEQFF
.	TRBV28	TRBJ1-1	.	TGTGCCAGCGGGTCCGCGGTGTTGGGGAGTGGAGCTGAAGCTTTCTTT	CASGSAVLGSGAEAFF
.	TRBV4-3	TRBJ1-2	.	TGCGCCAGCAGCCAAGACAGGGGATTCTATGGCTACACCTTC	CASSQDRGFYGYTF
.	TRBV21-1	TRBJ1-5	.	TGTGCCAGCAAAACGGTGGACAGGGATCGCGAATATAGCAATCAGCCCCAGCATTTT	CASKTVDRDREYSNQPQHF
.	TRBV25-1	TRBJ1-5	.	TGTGCCAGCAGTGGGGGGGGGCGAATGACAGGAAACAATCAGCCCCAGCATTTT	CASSGGGRMTGNNQPQHF
.	TRBV9	TRBJ1-2	.	TGTGCCAGCAGCATTGGGACTTACCCGGCCGGCTACACCTTC	CASSIGTYPAGYTF
.	TRBV19	TRBJ1-3	TRBD1	TGTGCCAGTAGTCCCGACAGGGAAGGAAACACCATATATTTT	CASSPDREGNTIYF